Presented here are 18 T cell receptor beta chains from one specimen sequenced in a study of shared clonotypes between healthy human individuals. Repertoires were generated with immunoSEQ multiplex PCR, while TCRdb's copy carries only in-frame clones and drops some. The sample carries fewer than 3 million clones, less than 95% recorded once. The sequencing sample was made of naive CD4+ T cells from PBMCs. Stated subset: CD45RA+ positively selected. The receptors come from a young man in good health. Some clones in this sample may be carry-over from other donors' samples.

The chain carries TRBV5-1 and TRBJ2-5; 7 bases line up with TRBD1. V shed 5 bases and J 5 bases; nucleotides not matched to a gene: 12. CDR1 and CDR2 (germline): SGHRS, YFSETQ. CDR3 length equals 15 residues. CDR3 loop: CASRHIDRVTETQYF. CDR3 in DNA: TGCGCCAGCAGACATATCGACAGGGTGACGGAGACCCAGTACTTC.

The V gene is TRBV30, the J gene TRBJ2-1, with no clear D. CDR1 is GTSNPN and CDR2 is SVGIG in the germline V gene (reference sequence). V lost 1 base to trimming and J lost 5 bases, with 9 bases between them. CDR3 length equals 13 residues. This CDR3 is CAWSGWVNNEQFF. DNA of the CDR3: TGTGCCTGGAGTGGCTGGGTCAACAATGAGCAGTTCTTC.

The CDR3 bases are TGTGCCTGGGGGGCCGGATCTGAAGCTTTCTTT. Encoded protein: CAWGAGSEAFF. J is TRBJ1-1 and V is TRBV30; tentative D call: TRBD1 (5 bases). Germline lookup yields CDR1 GTSNPN and CDR2 SVGIG (reference sequence). V dropped 5 bases and J dropped 6 bases, with 10 bases sitting between them. The CDR3 length is 11 residues.

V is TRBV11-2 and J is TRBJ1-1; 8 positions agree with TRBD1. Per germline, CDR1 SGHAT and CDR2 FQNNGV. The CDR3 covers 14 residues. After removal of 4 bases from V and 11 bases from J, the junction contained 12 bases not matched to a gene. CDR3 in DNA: TGTGCCAGCAGCTCGTGGGCTGAGGACAGGGCGGCTTTCTTT. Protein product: CASSSWAEDRAAFF. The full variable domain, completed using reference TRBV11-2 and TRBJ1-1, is EAGVAQSPRYKIIEKRQSVAFWCNPISGHATLYWYQQILGQGPKLLIQFQNNGVVDDSQLPKDRFSAERLKGVDSTLKIQPAKLEDSAVYLCASSSWAEDRAAFFGQGTRLTVV.

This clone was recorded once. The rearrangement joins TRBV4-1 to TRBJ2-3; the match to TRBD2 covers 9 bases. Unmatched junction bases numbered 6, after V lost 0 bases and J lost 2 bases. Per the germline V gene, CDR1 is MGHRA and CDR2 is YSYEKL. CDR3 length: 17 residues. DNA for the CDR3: TGCGCCAGCAGCCAAGATTGGCTAGCGGGGACCACAGATACGCAGTATTTT. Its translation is CASSQDWLAGTTDTQYF.

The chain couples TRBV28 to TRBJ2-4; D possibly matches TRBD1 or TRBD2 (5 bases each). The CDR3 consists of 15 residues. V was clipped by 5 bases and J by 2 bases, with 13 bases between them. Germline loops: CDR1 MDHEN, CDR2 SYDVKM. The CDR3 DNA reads TGTGCCAGCAGTCCCGTGGGGGAAACCAAAAACATTCAGTACTTC. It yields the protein CASSPVGETKNIQYF.

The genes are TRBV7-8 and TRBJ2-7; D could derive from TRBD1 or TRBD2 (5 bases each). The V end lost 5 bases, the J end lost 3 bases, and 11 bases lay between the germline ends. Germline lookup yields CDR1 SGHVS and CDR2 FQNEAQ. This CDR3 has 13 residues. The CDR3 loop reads CASSPRGNYEQYF. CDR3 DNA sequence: TGTGCCAGCAGCCCGAGGGGTAACTACGAGCAGTACTTC.

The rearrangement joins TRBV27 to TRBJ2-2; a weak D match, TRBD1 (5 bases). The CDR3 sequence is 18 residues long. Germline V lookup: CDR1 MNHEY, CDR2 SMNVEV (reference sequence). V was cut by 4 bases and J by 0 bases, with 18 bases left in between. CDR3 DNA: TGTGCCAGCAGTTGGGGATTTTCCAGGGCCACGAACACCGGGGAGCTGTTTTTT. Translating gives CASSWGFSRATNTGELFF.

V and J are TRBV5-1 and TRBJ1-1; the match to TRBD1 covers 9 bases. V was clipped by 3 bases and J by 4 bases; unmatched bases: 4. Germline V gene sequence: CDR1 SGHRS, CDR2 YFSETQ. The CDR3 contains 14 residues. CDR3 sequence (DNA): TGCGCCAGCAGCTCCTCGACAGGGGGCACTGAAGCTTTCTTT. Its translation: CASSSSTGGTEAFF.

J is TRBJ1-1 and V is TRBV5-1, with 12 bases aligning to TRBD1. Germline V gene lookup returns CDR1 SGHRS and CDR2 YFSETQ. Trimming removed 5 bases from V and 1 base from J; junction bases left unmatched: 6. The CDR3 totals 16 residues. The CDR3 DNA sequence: TGCGCCAGCAGGGACGGGACAGGGGGCTGGAACACTGAAGCTTTCTTT. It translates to CASRDGTGGWNTEAFF.

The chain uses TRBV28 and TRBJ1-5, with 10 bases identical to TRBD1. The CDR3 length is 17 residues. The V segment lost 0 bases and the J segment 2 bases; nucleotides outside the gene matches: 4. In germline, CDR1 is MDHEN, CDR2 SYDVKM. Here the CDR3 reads CASSLWAGTGGNQPQHF. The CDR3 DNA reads TGTGCCAGCAGTTTATGGGCCGGGACAGGGGGCAATCAGCCCCAGCATTTT.

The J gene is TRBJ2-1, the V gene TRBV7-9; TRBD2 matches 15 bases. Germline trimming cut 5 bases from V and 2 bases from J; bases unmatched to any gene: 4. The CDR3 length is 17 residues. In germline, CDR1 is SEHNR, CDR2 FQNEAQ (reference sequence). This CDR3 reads CASSRTSGRAAYNEQFF. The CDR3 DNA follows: TGTGCCAGCAGCCGGACTAGCGGGAGGGCAGCCTACAATGAGCAGTTCTTC.

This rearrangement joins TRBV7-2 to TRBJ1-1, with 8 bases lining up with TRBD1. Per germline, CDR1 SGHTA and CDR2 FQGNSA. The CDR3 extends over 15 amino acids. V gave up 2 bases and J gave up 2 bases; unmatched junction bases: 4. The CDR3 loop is CASSLMAGGNTEAFF. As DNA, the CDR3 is TGTGCCAGCAGCTTAATGGCAGGGGGCAACACTGAAGCTTTCTTT.

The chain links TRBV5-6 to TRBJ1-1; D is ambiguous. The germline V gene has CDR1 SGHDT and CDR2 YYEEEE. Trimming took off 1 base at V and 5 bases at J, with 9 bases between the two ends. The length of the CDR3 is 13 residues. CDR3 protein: CASSLWDPTEAFF. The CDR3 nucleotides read TGTGCCAGCAGCTTGTGGGATCCAACTGAAGCTTTCTTT.

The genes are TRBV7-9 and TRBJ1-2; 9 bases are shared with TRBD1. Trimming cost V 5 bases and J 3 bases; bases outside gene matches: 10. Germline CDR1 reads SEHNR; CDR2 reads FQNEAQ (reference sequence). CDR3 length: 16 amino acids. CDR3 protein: CASSVPAQGADYGYTF. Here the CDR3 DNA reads TGTGCCAGCAGCGTTCCCGCACAGGGGGCAGACTATGGCTACACCTTC.

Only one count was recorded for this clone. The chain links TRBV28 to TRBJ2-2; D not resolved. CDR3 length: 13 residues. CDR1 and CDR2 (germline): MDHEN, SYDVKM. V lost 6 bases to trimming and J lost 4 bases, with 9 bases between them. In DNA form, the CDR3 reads TGTGCCAGCAGCCCAAGGGCCACCGGGGAGCTGTTTTTT. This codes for CASSPRATGELFF.

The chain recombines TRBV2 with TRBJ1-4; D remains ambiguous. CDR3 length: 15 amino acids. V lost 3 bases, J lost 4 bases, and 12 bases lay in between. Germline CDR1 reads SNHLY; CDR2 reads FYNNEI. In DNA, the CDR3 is TGTGCCAGCAGTGACAGAAGCTATTATAATGAAAAACTGTTTTTT. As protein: CASSDRSYYNEKLFF.

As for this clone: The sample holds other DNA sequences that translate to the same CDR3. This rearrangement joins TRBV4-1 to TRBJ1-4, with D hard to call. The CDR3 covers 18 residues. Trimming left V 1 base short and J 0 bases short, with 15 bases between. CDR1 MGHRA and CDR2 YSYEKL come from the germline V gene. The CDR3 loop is CASSQVVYLVATNEKLFF. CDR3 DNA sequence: TGCGCCAGCAGCCAAGTAGTTTATTTGGTAGCAACTAATGAAAAACTGTTTTTT.